These T cell receptor beta chains were read from a single sample in a study of blood T cells in healthy people across ages. TCRdb recomputed calls from the 5' RACE reads with MiXCR, one row per CDR3 protein. Of around 1.5 million distinct CDR3 sequences in the sample, approximately 60% are singletons; the top ten hold over 6.5%. Sequenced material: blood. These receptors were obtained from a young man in good health. CDR3s include the opening cysteine and the closing phenylalanine or tryptophan. The D gene is left open where the match is weak. Clone size, where shown, is once, few, many, or a class for clones that have expanded.

v_gene,d_gene,j_gene,abundance,CDR3aa,CDR3nt
TRBV10-3,TRBD2,TRBJ2-7,-,CAIGGGEQYF,TGTGCCATCGGCGGGGGCGAGCAGTACTTC
TRBV5-1,-,TRBJ2-7,-,CASSMESLEVGEQYF,TGCGCCAGCAGCATGGAGTCGCTGGAGGTGGGCGAGCAGTACTTC
TRBV6-2/TRBV6-3,-,TRBJ2-3,-,CASSYTLRSSDTQYF,TGTGCCAGCAGTTACACGCTGAGATCCTCAGATACGCAGTATTTT
TRBV5-1,-,TRBJ2-7,few,CASSLSGGHTIYEQYF,TGCGCCAGCAGCTTGTCTGGGGGCCACACTATCTACGAGCAGTACTTC
TRBV27,TRBD1,TRBJ1-2,few,CASSPTGGDGYTF,TGTGCCAGCAGTCCCACAGGGGGCGATGGCTACACCTTC
TRBV4-3,-,TRBJ2-7,few,CASSEGLVDEQYF,TGCGCCAGCAGCGAGGGACTTGTGGACGAGCAGTACTTC
TRBV4-2,TRBD1,TRBJ2-2,-,CASSRDRVPGELFF,TGTGCCAGCAGCCGAGACAGGGTACCCGGGGAGCTGTTTTTT
TRBV7-9,TRBD1,TRBJ1-6,few,CAIEPGQSNSPLHF,TGTGCCATTGAGCCGGGACAGTCAAATTCACCCCTCCACTTT
TRBV5-1,-,TRBJ2-7,few,CASSYGTQGYEQYF,TGCGCCAGCAGCTACGGGACGCAGGGCTACGAGCAGTACTTC
TRBV9,-,TRBJ2-1,-,CASSVDGGAGKQFF,TGTGCCAGCAGCGTAGATGGGGGGGCGGGCAAGCAGTTCTTC
TRBV12-3/TRBV12-4,-,TRBJ2-5,few,CASSSPGAEETQYF,TGTGCCAGCAGTTCACCGGGAGCTGAAGAGACCCAGTACTTC
TRBV30,-,TRBJ2-7,-,CAWSNSLHLALLSYEQYF,TGTGCCTGGAGTAACTCGCTACACCTTGCCCTCCTCTCCTACGAGCAGTACTTC
TRBV7-2,-,TRBJ2-6,-,CASSLGGVTGANVLTF,TGTGCCAGCAGCTTAGGCGGCGTAACTGGGGCCAACGTCCTGACTTTC
TRBV20-1,-,TRBJ1-5,few,CSAREPASNQPQHF,TGCAGTGCTAGAGAGCCGGCTAGCAATCAGCCCCAGCATTTT
TRBV6-2/TRBV6-3,-,TRBJ2-7,-,CASSAYGPRGEQYF,TGTGCCAGCAGTGCTTATGGGCCCCGAGGGGAGCAGTACTTC
TRBV5-1,-,TRBJ2-1,-,CASSPPGRVRSSYNEQFF,TGCGCCAGCAGCCCCCCAGGCAGGGTCCGAAGCTCCTACAATGAGCAGTTCTTC
TRBV20-1,-,TRBJ2-1,-,CSARRAFLNNEQFF,TGCAGTGCTAGGCGGGCCTTCCTAAACAATGAGCAGTTCTTC
TRBV3-1,TRBD2,TRBJ2-7,-,CASSQGGLAAYEQYF,TGTGCCAGCAGCCAAGGTGGACTAGCGGCCTACGAGCAGTACTTC
TRBV29-1,-,TRBJ2-7,-,CSVRTGSEGEQYF,TGCAGCGTCAGGACGGGGAGCGAGGGTGAGCAGTACTTC
TRBV20-1,-,TRBJ2-7,once,CSATHRDYEQYF,TGCAGTGCTACACACAGGGACTACGAGCAGTACTTC
TRBV7-2,TRBD2,TRBJ2-7,-,CASSLRRTSGDPYEQYF,TGTGCCAGCAGCTTAAGGCGGACTAGCGGGGATCCCTACGAGCAGTACTTC
TRBV3-1,TRBD2,TRBJ2-3,-,CASSQDPGWDYTDTQYF,TGTGCCAGCAGCCAAGACCCTGGTTGGGACTACACAGATACGCAGTATTTT
TRBV7-2,-,TRBJ1-1,few,CASSITSGDPEAFF,TGTGCCAGCAGCATAACCTCCGGGGACCCTGAAGCTTTCTTT
TRBV3-1,-,TRBJ2-7,-,CASSQGGDTYEQYF,TGTGCCAGCAGCCAAGGCGGGGACACCTACGAGCAGTACTTC
TRBV7-6,-,TRBJ1-1,-,CASGVGLNTEAFF,TGTGCCAGCGGCGTGGGGTTGAACACTGAAGCTTTCTTT
TRBV7-2,-,TRBJ2-7,-,CASSLGAASYGEQYF,TGTGCCAGCAGCTTAGGGGCAGCCTCTTACGGAGAGCAGTACTTC
TRBV6-2/TRBV6-3,-,TRBJ2-3,-,CASSYSARTQYF,TGTGCCAGCAGTTACTCTGCCCGTACGCAGTATTTT
TRBV4-1,TRBD1,TRBJ1-2,-,CASSQTTTGRNYGYTF,TGCGCCAGCAGCCAAACCACGACAGGGCGAAACTATGGCTACACCTTC
TRBV14,-,TRBJ2-5,-,CASSTQNQETQYF,TGTGCCAGCAGCACGCAGAACCAAGAGACCCAGTACTTC
TRBV5-1,-,TRBJ1-5,few,CASSLETAVSNQPQHF,TGCGCCAGCAGCTTGGAAACAGCCGTTAGCAATCAGCCCCAGCATTTT
TRBV27,TRBD2,TRBJ2-2,-,CASSRSGQTGELFF,TGTGCCAGCAGCCGTAGCGGGCAGACCGGGGAGCTGTTTTTT
TRBV12-3/TRBV12-4,TRBD1,TRBJ2-5,-,CASSRDRGGKTQYF,TGTGCCAGCAGCCGGGACAGGGGAGGAAAGACCCAGTACTTC
TRBV4-1,TRBD1,TRBJ2-1,-,CASSQGQGRGTYNEQFF,TGCGCCAGCAGCCAAGGACAGGGGCGCGGAACCTACAATGAGCAGTTCTTC
TRBV7-2,TRBD2,TRBJ2-5,once,CASSLATRLAGGNQETQYF,TGTGCCAGCAGCTTAGCAACGCGACTAGCGGGGGGCAACCAAGAGACCCAGTATTTC
TRBV18,-,TRBJ1-5,-,CASAPGRTPQHF,TGTGCCAGCGCGCCCGGAAGGACGCCCCAGCATTTT
TRBV9,TRBD2,TRBJ2-7,-,CASVPSYGRDYEQYF,TGTGCCAGCGTACCTAGCTACGGGAGGGACTACGAGCAGTACTTC
TRBV4-1,-,TRBJ2-5,-,CASSQEPAGGNEQYF,TGCGCCAGCAGCCAAGAACCGGCAGGCGGCAATGAGCAGTACTTC
TRBV29-1,TRBD1,TRBJ2-1,-,CSVEDQGESNEQFF,TGCAGCGTTGAAGACCAGGGGGAAAGCAATGAGCAGTTCTTC
TRBV4-2,-,TRBJ2-3,few,CASSQHQLAFGDTQYF,TGTGCCAGCAGCCAGCACCAACTAGCCTTCGGAGATACGCAGTATTTT
TRBV2,-,TRBJ2-7,-,CASRASRSSEQYF,TGTGCCAGCAGGGCGAGCCGGAGCTCCGAGCAGTACTTC
TRBV4-3,TRBD1,TRBJ2-4,few,CASSQDSGITGGLDIQYF,TGCGCCAGCAGCCAAGACTCCGGAATAACAGGGGGCTTGGACATTCAGTACTTC
TRBV7-7,-,TRBJ1-4,-,CASSPRPRGNTNEKLFF,TGTGCCAGCAGCCCCCGACCCCGGGGGAACACTAATGAAAAACTGTTTTTT
TRBV28,-,TRBJ1-4,-,CASSFDRPNEKLFF,TGTGCCAGCAGTTTCGACAGGCCTAATGAAAAACTGTTTTTT
TRBV6-6,-,TRBJ2-3,-,CASSSGRFSTDTQYF,TGTGCCAGCAGTTCAGGGAGATTCAGCACAGATACGCAGTATTTT
TRBV4-1,-,TRBJ1-2,-,CASSQDVEGRRYGYTF,TGCGCCAGCAGCCAAGATGTCGAGGGGCGCCGGTATGGCTACACCTTC
TRBV4-1,-,TRBJ2-7,-,CASSQDPVLYEQYF,TGCGCCAGCAGCCAAGACCCGGTATTATACGAGCAGTACTTC
TRBV3-1,-,TRBJ2-5,-,CASSQELASGETQYF,TGTGCCAGCAGCCAAGAGCTAGCGTCAGGAGAGACCCAGTACTTC
TRBV7-2,-,TRBJ1-2,-,CASSLEGIHYGCTF,TGTGCCAGCAGCTTAGAGGGCATCCACTATGGCTGCACCTTC